A selection of T cell receptor beta chains follows, all from one sample in a study of CD8 T cells in Susac syndrome. MiXCR, run by TCRdb on the immunoSEQ multiplex PCR reads, gives a single entry per CDR3 protein. The profile shows about 300,000 distinct CDR3 sequences, 65% to 90% of them singletons. Input material: CD8+ T cells from PBMCs. Receptors were obtained from a human donor with multiple sclerosis. CDR3s include the opening cysteine and the closing phenylalanine or tryptophan. The order of the fields is D gene, V gene, J gene, CDR3 protein. D genes are given only for firm matches.

D gene: -
V gene: TRBV7-9
J gene: TRBJ1-5
CDR3 protein: CASSPGTSIAHQPQHF

D gene: TRBD2
V gene: TRBV19
J gene: TRBJ2-7
CDR3 protein: CASSIVGTVGLADSYEQYF

D gene: -
V gene: TRBV13
J gene: TRBJ1-2
CDR3 protein: CASSLGRDLYGYTF

D gene: TRBD1
V gene: TRBV7-3
J gene: TRBJ2-2
CDR3 protein: CASRNMGTGTGELFF

D gene: TRBD2
V gene: TRBV15
J gene: TRBJ2-1
CDR3 protein: CATSLGLANYNEQFF

D gene: -
V gene: TRBV7-2
J gene: TRBJ2-1
CDR3 protein: CASSQPGDSYNEQFF

D gene: -
V gene: TRBV5-6
J gene: TRBJ2-2
CDR3 protein: CASSSRPASGTGELFF

D gene: -
V gene: TRBV6-1
J gene: TRBJ2-3
CDR3 protein: CASSDRLQGLITDTQYF

D gene: TRBD2
V gene: TRBV19
J gene: TRBJ2-1
CDR3 protein: CASWGPVAGNSYNEQFF

D gene: -
V gene: TRBV19
J gene: TRBJ2-1
CDR3 protein: CAIGRQANEQFF

D gene: -
V gene: TRBV27
J gene: TRBJ2-3
CDR3 protein: CASSLLGWSADTQYF

D gene: -
V gene: TRBV12-3/TRBV12-4
J gene: TRBJ2-1
CDR3 protein: CASSLEQGKDNEQFF

D gene: -
V gene: TRBV11-2
J gene: TRBJ2-7
CDR3 protein: CASSIPGLRGSEQYF

D gene: TRBD1
V gene: TRBV6-2/TRBV6-3
J gene: TRBJ1-5
CDR3 protein: CASRGQGGRQPQHF

D gene: TRBD2
V gene: TRBV27
J gene: TRBJ2-5
CDR3 protein: CASSFGLAGGGETQYF

D gene: -
V gene: TRBV28
J gene: TRBJ1-4
CDR3 protein: CASSLSREKLFF

D gene: -
V gene: TRBV19
J gene: TRBJ2-1
CDR3 protein: CASSTGSSYNEQFF

D gene: TRBD2
V gene: TRBV11-2
J gene: TRBJ2-5
CDR3 protein: CASSLRVRTSGNQETQYF

D gene: -
V gene: TRBV28
J gene: TRBJ1-5
CDR3 protein: CASSLDGTAGGDQPQHF

D gene: -
V gene: TRBV27
J gene: TRBJ1-5
CDR3 protein: CASSLGVGQPQHF

D gene: -
V gene: TRBV20-1
J gene: TRBJ1-2
CDR3 protein: CSARDPRDINYGYTF

D gene: TRBD2
V gene: TRBV28
J gene: TRBJ2-7
CDR3 protein: CASSLSGGGLYEQYF

D gene: TRBD2
V gene: TRBV11-2
J gene: TRBJ2-5
CDR3 protein: CASSVGLAGEGETQYF

D gene: TRBD1
V gene: TRBV7-2
J gene: TRBJ1-2
CDR3 protein: CASRHRGKVYGYTF

D gene: -
V gene: TRBV9
J gene: TRBJ1-4
CDR3 protein: CASSHPGGVEEKLFF

D gene: TRBD2
V gene: TRBV4-3
J gene: TRBJ2-2
CDR3 protein: CASSQDSPSGKYGELFF

D gene: -
V gene: TRBV7-9
J gene: TRBJ2-7
CDR3 protein: CASSLGNRPYEQYF

D gene: -
V gene: TRBV12-3/TRBV12-4
J gene: TRBJ2-4
CDR3 protein: CASSTGLAKNIQYF

D gene: TRBD2
V gene: TRBV7-8
J gene: TRBJ2-7
CDR3 protein: CASSLQREVSYEQYF

D gene: -
V gene: TRBV6-5
J gene: TRBJ1-5
CDR3 protein: CAGSSRGRPNQPQHF